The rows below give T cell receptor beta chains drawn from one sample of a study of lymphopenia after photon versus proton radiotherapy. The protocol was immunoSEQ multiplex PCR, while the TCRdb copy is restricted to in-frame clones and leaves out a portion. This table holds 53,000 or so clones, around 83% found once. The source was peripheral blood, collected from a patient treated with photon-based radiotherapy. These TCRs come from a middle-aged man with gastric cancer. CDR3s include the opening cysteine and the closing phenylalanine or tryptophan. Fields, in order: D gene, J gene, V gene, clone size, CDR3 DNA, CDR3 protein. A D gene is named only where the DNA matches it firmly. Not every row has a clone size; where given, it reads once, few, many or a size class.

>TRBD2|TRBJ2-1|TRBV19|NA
TGTGCCAGTGGCGAGGCGGGGACTATTGAGGAGCAGTTCTTC
CASGEAGTIEEQFF
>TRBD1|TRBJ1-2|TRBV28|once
TGTGCCAGCAGTTCGACAGGGGCTAACTATGGCTACACCTTC
CASSSTGANYGYTF
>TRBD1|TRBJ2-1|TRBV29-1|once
TGCAGCGTTGCAGGACAGGGCAACTACAATGAGCAGTTCTTC
CSVAGQGNYNEQFF
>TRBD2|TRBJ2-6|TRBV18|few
TGTGCCAGCTCACCACCTAGCGGGAGGGCCCTTGGGGCCAACGTCCTGACTTTC
CASSPPSGRALGANVLTF
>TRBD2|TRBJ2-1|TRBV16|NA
TGTGCCAGCAGCCAATTGGGAGCGGGAGGGCCCACATACAATGAGCAGTTCTTC
CASSQLGAGGPTYNEQFF
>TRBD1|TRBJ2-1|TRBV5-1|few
TGCGCCAGCAGCTGGTCCGGGACAGGCCTATACAATGAGCAGTTCTTC
CASSWSGTGLYNEQFF
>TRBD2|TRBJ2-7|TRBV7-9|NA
TGTGCCAGCAGCCTACCCATCCGCCTAGCGGGAGGCGAGCAGTACTTC
CASSLPIRLAGGEQYF
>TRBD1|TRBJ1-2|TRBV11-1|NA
TGTGCCAGCAGCTTGCAGGGGGCTAGAGGCTACACCTTC
CASSLQGARGYTF
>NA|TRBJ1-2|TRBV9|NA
TGTGCCAGCAGCGTAGGGGGCTCCGAAGGCTACACCTTC
CASSVGGSEGYTF
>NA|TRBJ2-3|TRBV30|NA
TGTGCCTGGGTACAGGGACGGGGCACAGATACGCAGTATTTT
CAWVQGRGTDTQYF
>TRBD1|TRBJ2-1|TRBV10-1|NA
TGCGCCAGCAGGAAAGGGGACAGAGAACGGCTAAATGAGCAGTTCTTC
CASRKGDRERLNEQFF
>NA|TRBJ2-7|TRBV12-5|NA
TGTGCTAGTGGACTTGGTAGCGGTCGCGACGAGCAGTACTTC
CASGLGSGRDEQYF
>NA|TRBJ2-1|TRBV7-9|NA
TGTGCCAGCAGCTTATCCCGGAGCTCCTACAATGAGCAGTTCTTC
CASSLSRSSYNEQFF
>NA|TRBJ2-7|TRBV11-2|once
TGTGCCAGCAGCTTAGGTTGGTCGGGCGGCGAGCAGTACTTC
CASSLGWSGGEQYF